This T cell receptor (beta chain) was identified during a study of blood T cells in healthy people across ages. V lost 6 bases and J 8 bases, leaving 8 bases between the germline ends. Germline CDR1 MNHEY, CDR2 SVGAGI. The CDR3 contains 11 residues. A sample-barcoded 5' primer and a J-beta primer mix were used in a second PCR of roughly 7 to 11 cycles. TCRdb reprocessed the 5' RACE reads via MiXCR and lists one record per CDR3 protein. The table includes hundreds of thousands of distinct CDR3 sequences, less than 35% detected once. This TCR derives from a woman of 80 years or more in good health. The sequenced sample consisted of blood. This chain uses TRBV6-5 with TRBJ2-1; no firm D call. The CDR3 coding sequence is TGTGCCAGCAGCCTCCGCTATGAGCAGTTCTTC. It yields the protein CASSLRYEQFF.